Listed below are T cell receptor beta chains from one sample, sequenced in a study of cytomegalovirus exposure and HLA in healthy donors. Data came from immunoSEQ multiplex PCR; TCRdb stores just in-frame clones and leaves some out. The sample lists 150,000 to 200,000 clones, about 81% occurring once. The sample consisted of PBMCs. The origin of the receptors is a woman in her twenties or thirties in good health and CMV-seronegative. Each CDR3 is given with its conserved first and last residue. The D gene is left open where the match is weak. Only part of the rows carry a size: once, few, many, or a class if the clone is expanded.

D,V,length,J,size,CDR3,DNA
TRBD1,TRBV5-6,15,TRBJ1-2,once,CASSEMTGGGSGYTF,TGTGCCAGCAGCGAGATGACAGGGGGCGGTAGTGGCTACACCTTC
.,TRBV5-1,15,TRBJ2-1,.,CASSLVLAGSSEQFF,TGCGCCAGCAGCTTGGTATTGGCGGGAAGTAGTGAGCAGTTCTTC
.,TRBV9,14,TRBJ1-1,once,CASSVYSLGTEAFF,TGTGCCAGCAGCGTATACAGTTTGGGCACTGAAGCTTTCTTT
.,TRBV6-5,14,TRBJ2-3,few,CASNGESHTDTQYF,TGTGCCAGCAACGGTGAGTCGCACACAGATACGCAGTATTTT
TRBD2,TRBV27,16,TRBJ2-5,.,CATKRTSGRGRETQYF,TGTGCCACCAAACGGACTAGCGGGAGAGGTAGGGAGACCCAGTACTTC
TRBD1,TRBV13,15,TRBJ2-1,.,CASSKGQGLPNEQFF,TGTGCCAGCAGCAAGGGACAGGGTTTGCCCAATGAGCAGTTCTTC
TRBD1,TRBV4-1,15,TRBJ1-5,.,CASSQGYRGNQPQHF,TGCGCCAGCAGCCAGGGATACAGGGGGAATCAGCCCCAGCATTTT
.,TRBV11-2,14,TRBJ1-4,.,CASSLDLPNEKLFF,TGTGCCAGCAGCTTAGACCTACCTAATGAAAAACTGTTTTTT
TRBD2,TRBV30,16,TRBJ2-5,.,CAWSAATSAYQETQYF,TGTGCCTGGAGTGCCGCTACTAGCGCGTACCAAGAGACCCAGTACTTC
TRBD2,TRBV14,16,TRBJ2-1,.,CASSRGLARNGYEQFF,TGTGCCAGCAGCCGAGGACTAGCGAGGAATGGCTATGAGCAGTTCTTC
TRBD1,TRBV23-1,15,TRBJ1-6,once,CASRGGEGANSPLHF,TGCGCCAGCCGAGGGGGCGAGGGTGCGAATTCACCCCTCCACTTT
.,TRBV30,13,TRBJ2-1,.,CAWSDSRSDEQFF,TGTGCCTGGAGTGACTCCCGGAGCGATGAGCAGTTCTTC
.,TRBV30,12,TRBJ1-4,.,CAWSVLNEKLFF,TGTGCCTGGAGTGTACTTAATGAAAAACTGTTTTTT
TRBD1,TRBV7-8,14,TRBJ2-7,.,CASRKPGQKYEQYF,TGTGCCAGCAGAAAACCGGGACAGAAATACGAGCAGTACTTC
TRBD2,TRBV4-1,16,TRBJ2-2,.,CASSQETSARIGELFF,TGCGCCAGCAGCCAGGAAACTAGCGCCAGGATCGGGGAGCTGTTTTTT
.,TRBV5-1,13,TRBJ1-1,.,CASSRDENTEAFF,TGCGCCAGCTCGAGGGATGAAAACACTGAAGCTTTCTTT
TRBD1,TRBV2,12,TRBJ2-7,few,CASQGQGGEQYF,TGTGCCAGCCAGGGACAGGGTGGAGAGCAGTACTTC
TRBD1,TRBV27,15,TRBJ2-1,.,CASNHRGHSYNEQFF,TGTGCCAGCAACCACAGGGGTCATTCCTACAATGAGCAGTTCTTC
TRBD1,TRBV30,19,TRBJ1-4,once,CAWSVRIYDRGTTNEKLFF,TGTGCCTGGAGTGTAAGGATATATGACAGGGGGACAACTAATGAAAAACTGTTTTTT